The TCR beta chain under discussion was sequenced for a study of blood T cell repertoires in COVID-19. Study summary: Acute-phase and convalescent COVID-19 samples originated in the United States, Italy and Spain. PBMCs, B-cell-depleted T cells, or T cells provided the cDNA or gDNA that made up the material.

The germline V gene has CDR1 SGHDT and CDR2 YYEEEE. Trimming stripped 0 bases from V and 6 bases from J, with 17 bases between. This CDR3 comprises 16 residues. Authors' analysis steps: Quantification of nucleated cells was approximated via reference gene primer amplification. Sequencing was performed with immunoSEQ multiplex PCR; in TCRdb, only in-frame clones are kept and a portion is missing. The V and J calls and the clone size are those of that table, but D and trimming were determined from the DNA. The sample has approximately 60,000 clones; 90% to 95% are singletons. The clonotype comes from an older man with active COVID-19. Sequenced material: peripheral blood. The chain links TRBV5-6 to TRBJ2-3; TRBD2 might be the D (5 bases). In DNA, the CDR3 is TGTGCCAGCAGCTTGGGCCCCCGAAAACTAGGGGATACGCAGTATTTT. This codes for CASSLGPRKLGDTQYF.